Sequencing of this T cell receptor beta chain was carried out in a study of a mutant IDH1 vaccine in newly diagnosed glioma. TCRdb's copy holds only in-frame clones and misses some; the assay was immunoSEQ multiplex PCR. The sample has around 100,000 clones; roughly 90% are singletons. Overall study findings and caveats: Top peripheral T cell clonotype shifts appeared unrelated to pseudoprogression.

The CDR3 is 13 residues long. From germline, CDR1 is SGHRS and CDR2 YFSETQ. J was trimmed by 1 base and V by 5 bases; bases with no gene match: 2. Points on this clone: Its antigen is undetermined.

This sample's time point: week 11, during vaccination. One vaccine dose held 300 ug of mutant IDH1 20-mer peptide and came with topical imiquimod. The sequences come from PBMCs, collected from a glioma patient whose treatment included an IDH1 peptide vaccine. The TCR comes from a woman aged 50 to 60 with glioma. The gene calls are TRBV5-1 and TRBJ2-5, with 7 bases that match TRBD1. The CDR3 here is CASRTGPQETQYF. The CDR3 DNA follows: TGCGCCAGCAGGACAGGGCCCCAAGAGACCCAGTACTTC.